The next 13 T cell receptor beta chains were all read from a single sample in a study of CD4 T cells in relation to SARS-CoV-2 and coronaviruses. These receptors lack a known antigen. The protocol was immunoSEQ multiplex PCR, while the TCRdb copy is restricted to in-frame clones and leaves out a portion. The data contain around 20,000 clones, roughly 73% of them singletons. The unexposed donors gave CD4+ T cells in 2011-2018, prior to COVID-19. After about 10 days of culture, CD4+ T cells were isolated. Sequences were obtained from CD4+ T cells from PBMCs, cultured in vitro. Receptor source: a human donor in good health.

This clone turned up a few times. The V call is TRBV9, the J call TRBJ1-5; D gene ambiguous. V was cut by 0 bases and J by 1 base, with 5 bases left in between. The CDR3 sequence is 14 residues long. Germline assignment: CDR1 SGDLS and CDR2 YYNGEE. The DNA of the CDR3 is TGTGCCAGCAGCGTAGATTTAAGCAATCAGCCCCAGCATTTT. As protein: CASSVDLSNQPQHF.

The chain combines TRBV6-1 with TRBJ1-5; D is ambiguous. The CDR3 is 14 amino acids. V was clipped by 1 base and J by 7 bases, with 11 bases between them. In germline, CDR1 is MNHNS, CDR2 SASEGT. CDR3 residues: CASSEGAGRQPQHF. The CDR3 nucleotides read TGTGCCAGCAGTGAAGGGGCCGGTCGCCAGCCCCAGCATTTT.

This clone came up a few times. The J gene is TRBJ1-2, the V gene TRBV7-8; 7 bases line up with TRBD1. V lost 5 bases, J lost 2 bases, and 2 bases stayed unmatched. The CDR3 is made up of 13 amino acids. The germline V gene encodes CDR1 SGHVS and CDR2 FQNEAQ. The CDR3 loop is CASSPGQNYGYTF. CDR3 in DNA: TGTGCCAGCAGCCCGGGACAGAACTATGGCTACACCTTC. Together with reference TRBV7-8 and TRBJ1-2, the CDR3 gives the full variable domain: GAGVSQSPRYKVAKRGQDVALRCDPISGHVSLFWYQQALGQGPEFLTYFQNEAQLDKSGLPSDRFFAERPEGSVSTLKIQRTQQEDSAVYLCASSPGQNYGYTFGSGTRLTVV.

The chain has TRBV9 and TRBJ2-5; D tentatively reads TRBD1 or TRBD2 (5 bases each). This CDR3 is built from 15 residues. The V end was cut by 0 bases, the J end by 0 bases, with 9 bases between. Germline V lookup: CDR1 SGDLS, CDR2 YYNGEE. CDR3 sequence: CASSVAGGDQETQYF. The CDR3 DNA follows: TGTGCCAGCAGCGTAGCTGGGGGAGACCAAGAGACCCAGTACTTC.

The rearrangement joins TRBV6-5 to TRBJ1-1; D perhaps matches TRBD1 (5 bases). CDR3 length: 14 residues. V lost 6 bases and J 5 bases, leaving 16 bases between the germline ends. Germline V gene lookup returns CDR1 MNHEY and CDR2 SVGAGI. CDR3 coding DNA: TGTGCCAGCAGCCCAAACCAGGGACGTACTGAAGCTTTCTTT. This codes for CASSPNQGRTEAFF.

The rearrangement joins TRBV18 to TRBJ2-5; 7 bases match TRBD1. The ends lost 1 base at V and 1 base at J; junction bases unmatched: 3. The germline V gene encodes CDR1 KGHSH and CDR2 LQKENI. CDR3 length: 15 amino acids. Here the CDR3 DNA reads TGTGCCAGCTCACCACAGGGACAGTTCCAAGAGACCCAGTACTTC. Its protein is CASSPQGQFQETQYF.

The chain links TRBV28 to TRBJ2-5, with D perhaps being TRBD1 or TRBD2 (6 bases each). Between the trimmed V and J ends, which lost 6 bases and 10 bases, there was a span of 12 bases. There are 11 residues in the CDR3. Germline lookup yields CDR1 MDHEN and CDR2 SYDVKM. DNA of the CDR3: TGTGCCAGCAGCATAGGGGGAGGCCAGTACTTC. This encodes CASSIGGGQYF.

V usage is TRBV2 and J usage is TRBJ1-6; D remains ambiguous. Germline V lookup: CDR1 SNHLY, CDR2 FYNNEI. The CDR3 length is 16 residues. V was trimmed by 2 bases and J by 0 bases, leaving 8 bases between them. The CDR3 is CASSEQSGSYNSPLHF. CDR3 in DNA: TGTGCCAGCAGTGAACAATCGGGCTCCTATAATTCACCCCTCCACTTT.

The rearrangement joins TRBV2 to TRBJ2-7; TRBD1 matches at 7 bases. This CDR3 has 12 amino acids. The junction had 4 bases not matched to a gene; V was cut back by 6 bases and J by 5 bases. Per the germline V gene, CDR1 is SNHLY and CDR2 is FYNNEI. In nucleotides, the CDR3 is TGTGCCAGCAGGACAGGGTTCGACGAGCAGTACTTC. This translates into CASRTGFDEQYF.

The chain employs TRBV9 and TRBJ2-3; weak D call: TRBD1 (6 bases). The CDR3 runs to 18 residues. Germline V lookup: CDR1 SGDLS, CDR2 YYNGEE. V lost 0 bases and J 8 bases, leaving 25 bases between the germline ends. Here the CDR3 DNA reads TGTGCCAGCAGCGTAGTGGACAGTACACCCGGGGTTCGGGGTACGCAGTATTTT. It yields the protein CASSVVDSTPGVRGTQYF.

V usage is TRBV24-1 and J usage is TRBJ2-1, with TRBD2 matching 10 bases. Germline CDR1 is KGHDR and CDR2 is SFDVKD. Trimming removed 9 bases from V and 9 bases from J; junction bases left unmatched: 16. The CDR3 has 16 amino acids. In nucleotides, the CDR3 is TGTGCCACCTCTACCCGCACTAGCGGGAAACAGGGTGAGCAGTTCTTC. It yields the protein CATSTRTSGKQGEQFF.

The chain joins TRBV5-1 to TRBJ2-3; 8 bases are shared with TRBD2. Germline V lookup: CDR1 SGHRS, CDR2 YFSETQ. V was clipped by 3 bases and J by 0 bases; unmatched bases: 6. The CDR3 runs 16 residues. The CDR3 bases are TGCGCCAGCAGCTCCCTGGCTAGCGGGAGCACAGATACGCAGTATTTT. Translation: CASSSLASGSTDTQYF.

The chain has TRBV12-5 and TRBJ2-1, with a weak D call TRBD2 (5 bases). Trimming took 5 bases from V and 2 from J, leaving 16 bases between them. Germline V gene lookup returns CDR1 LGHNT and CDR2 FRNRAP. This CDR3 spans 16 amino acids. In nucleotides, the CDR3 is TGTGCTAGTGGTATCCTTGGGCGGCGGGCCTACAATGAGCAGTTCTTC. Translation gives CASGILGRRAYNEQFF.